This T cell receptor (beta chain) was identified during a study of glioma-infiltrating T cells. Amplification of TCR alpha and beta CDR3 regions from RNA used iRepertoire nested multiplex PCR. One-step reverse transcription and amplification started from approximately 100-400 ng of tissue mRNA or PBMC total RNA. TCRdb re-called the multiplex PCR reads with MiXCR, one entry per CDR3 protein. The profile shows about 200,000 distinct CDR3 sequences, approximately 30% of them singletons. Study findings and constraints: Gliomas, especially low-grade, showed above-expected tissue-blood divergence; non-neoplastic patients showed below.

Comment on this clonotype: Its matching antigen is unknown.

Germline V gene lookup returns CDR1 SGHRS and CDR2 YFSETQ. CDR3 length equals 14 residues. Trimming removed 0 bases from V and 5 bases from J, with 11 bases in between. The TCR comes from a human donor with low-grade glioma or glioblastoma, undergoing nonglioma brain surgery, or in good health (not recorded which). Sequenced sample: glioma tissue, nonneoplastic brain tissue, or PBMCs (not recorded which). The V call is TRBV5-1, the J call TRBJ2-5; D is undetermined. The DNA of the CDR3 is TGCGCCAGCAGCTTGGCCACGAATTGGGAGACCCAGTACTTC. It yields the protein CASSLATNWETQYF.